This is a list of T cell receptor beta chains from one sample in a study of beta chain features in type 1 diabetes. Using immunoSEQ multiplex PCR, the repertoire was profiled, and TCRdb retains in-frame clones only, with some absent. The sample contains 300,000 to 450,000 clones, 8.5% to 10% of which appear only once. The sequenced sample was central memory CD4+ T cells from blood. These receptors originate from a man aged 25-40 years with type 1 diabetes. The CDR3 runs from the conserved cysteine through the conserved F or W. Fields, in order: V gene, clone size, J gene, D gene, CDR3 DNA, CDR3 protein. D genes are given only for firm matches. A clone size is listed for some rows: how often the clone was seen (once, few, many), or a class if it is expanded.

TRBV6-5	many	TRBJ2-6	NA	TGTGCCAGCCAGGGCCCGGAGGCCAACGTCCTGACTTTC	CASQGPEANVLTF
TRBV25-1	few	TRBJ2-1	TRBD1	TGTGCCAGCAGTGGATTCGGGACAGGGGACTACAATGAGCAGTTCTTC	CASSGFGTGDYNEQFF
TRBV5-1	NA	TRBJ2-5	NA	TGCGCCAGCAGCCCCGGGACACCTAGTGAGGAGCAGTACTTC	CASSPGTPSEEQYF
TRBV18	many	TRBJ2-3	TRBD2	TGTGCCAGCTCACCACCGGGACTAGCGGGAGATACGCAGTATTTT	CASSPPGLAGDTQYF
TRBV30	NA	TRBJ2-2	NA	TGTGCCTGGAGCCATTCGGGAGACACCGGGGAGCTGTTTTTT	CAWSHSGDTGELFF
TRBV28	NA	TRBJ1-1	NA	TGTGCCAGCAGTTCCCTCGGTATAACAACCAACACTGAAGCTTTCTTT	CASSSLGITTNTEAFF
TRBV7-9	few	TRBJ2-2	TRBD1	TGTGCCAGCACCCTAAACGGCGGACAGGGGGCGACCGGGGAGCTGTTTTTT	CASTLNGGQGATGELFF
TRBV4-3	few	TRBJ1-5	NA	TGCGCCAGCAGCCAAGAGAACCGGCAACAGCCCCAGCATTTT	CASSQENRQQPQHF
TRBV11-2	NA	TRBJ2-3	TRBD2	TGTGCCAGCAGCTTAGGTGCCGCGGGAGGGGGAGATACGCAGTATTTT	CASSLGAAGGGDTQYF
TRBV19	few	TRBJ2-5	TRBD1	TGTGCCAGTAGTATACCGGGACAGGGGTCAATGGGCGAGACCCAGTACTTC	CASSIPGQGSMGETQYF
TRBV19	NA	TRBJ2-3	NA	TGTGCCAGTAGTTACAGGTCCAGGGCAGATACGCAGTATTTT	CASSYRSRADTQYF
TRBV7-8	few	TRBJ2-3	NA	TGTGCCAGCAGCTTGGTTGGCGGGAGCACAGATACGCAGTATTTT	CASSLVGGSTDTQYF
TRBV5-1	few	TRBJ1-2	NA	TGCGCCAGCAGCTCTCAGGGTGGAGACTATGGCTACACCTTC	CASSSQGGDYGYTF
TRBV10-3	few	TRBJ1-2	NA	TGTGCCATCAGTGAGTCTATGGGTCCCTATGGCTACACCTTC	CAISESMGPYGYTF
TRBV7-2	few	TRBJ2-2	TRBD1	TGTGCCAGCAGCTTAGGGGACAGGGCGGCCGGGGAGCTGTTTTTT	CASSLGDRAAGELFF
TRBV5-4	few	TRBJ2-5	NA	TGTGCCAGCAGCCTAGGACAGGGAGGGGAGACCCAGTACTTC	CASSLGQGGETQYF
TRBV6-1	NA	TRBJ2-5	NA	TGTGCCAGCGGTACACTTCAAGAGACCCAGTACTTC	CASGTLQETQYF
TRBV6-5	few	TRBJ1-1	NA	TGTGCCAGCAGTTACTCGGGGGGTGGCACTGAAGCTTTCTTT	CASSYSGGGTEAFF
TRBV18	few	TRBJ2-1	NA	TGTGCCAGCTCACCAGACAGACCCGACTACAATGAGCAGTTCTTC	CASSPDRPDYNEQFF
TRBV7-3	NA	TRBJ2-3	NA	TGTGCCAGCAGCGCTAGGACTACTCGCACAGATACGCAGTATTTT	CASSARTTRTDTQYF
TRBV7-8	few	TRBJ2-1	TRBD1	TGTGCCAGCAGCTTAGGGGTACAGGGGAACCATGAGCAGTTCTTC	CASSLGVQGNHEQFF
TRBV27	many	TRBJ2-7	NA	TGTGCCAGCAGTTCGTCGCACCCTAGGGTGGGCGAGCAGTACTTC	CASSSSHPRVGEQYF
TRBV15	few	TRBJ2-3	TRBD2	TGTGCCACCAGCAGAGAGGCTAGCGGGAGCACAGATACGCAGTATTTT	CATSREASGSTDTQYF
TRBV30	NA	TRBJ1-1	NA	TGTGCCTGGAGTTTCCTGACCGGCACTGAAGCTTTCTTT	CAWSFLTGTEAFF
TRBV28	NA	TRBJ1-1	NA	TGTGCCAGCAGGGTGAACACTGAAGCTTTCTTT	CASRVNTEAFF
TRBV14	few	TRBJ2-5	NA	TGTGCCAGCAGCCTTACTTCCGGGAGCCTCCGGAGCGGGGAGACCCAGTACTTC	CASSLTSGSLRSGETQYF
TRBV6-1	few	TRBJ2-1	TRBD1	TGTGCCAGCAGTTCCTCAGGGGGCGATGAGCAGTTCTTC	CASSSSGGDEQFF
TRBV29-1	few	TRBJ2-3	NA	TGCAGCGTTGAAAGGGTGGGTCTCACAGATACGCAGTATTTT	CSVERVGLTDTQYF
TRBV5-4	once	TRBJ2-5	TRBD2	TGTGCCAGCAGCTTGTTAGCGGGAGGGCAAGAGACCCAGTACTTC	CASSLLAGGQETQYF
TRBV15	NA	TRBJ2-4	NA	TGTGCCACCAGCAGCCCCCAGGGAGGCAAAAACATTCAGTACTTC	CATSSPQGGKNIQYF
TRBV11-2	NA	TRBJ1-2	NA	TGTGCCAGCAGCTTCCTTAGCTATGGCTACACCTTC	CASSFLSYGYTF
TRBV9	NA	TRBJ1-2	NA	TGTGCCAGCAGCGGTTGGGACAAGAGAGGCTACACCTTC	CASSGWDKRGYTF
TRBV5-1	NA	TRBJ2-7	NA	TGCGCCAGGCTACAACCGACCTCCTACGAGCAGTACTTC	CARLQPTSYEQYF
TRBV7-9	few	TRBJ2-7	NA	TGTGCCAGCAGCTTAGGGAAGGAAGGGAGGAGGCTCTTC	CASSLGKEGRRLF
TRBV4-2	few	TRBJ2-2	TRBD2	TGTGCCAGCAGCCAAGTTGGGACTAGTAGAGACACCGGGGAGCTGTTTTTT	CASSQVGTSRDTGELFF
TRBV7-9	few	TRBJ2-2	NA	TGTGCCAGCAGCCCAAGCCCCACGAACACCGGGGAGCTGTTTTTT	CASSPSPTNTGELFF
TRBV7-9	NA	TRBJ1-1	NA	TGTGCCAGCAGCTTAGTACTGGGGGAACCCACTGAAGCTTTCTTT	CASSLVLGEPTEAFF
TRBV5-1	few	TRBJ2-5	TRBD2	TGCGCCAGCAGCTCTTTAGCGGGGGCAGAGACCCAGTACTTC	CASSSLAGAETQYF
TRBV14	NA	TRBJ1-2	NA	TGTGCCAGCAGCCCGACGACCAGGGGCTACACCTTC	CASSPTTRGYTF
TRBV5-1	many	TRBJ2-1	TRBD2	TGCGCCAGCAGCTTGGCCCCTAGCGGGGACAATGAGCAGTTCTTC	CASSLAPSGDNEQFF
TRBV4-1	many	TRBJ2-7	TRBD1	TGCGCCAGCAGTCTAACCGGGACAGGGGGCTGGGAGCAGTACTTC	CASSLTGTGGWEQYF
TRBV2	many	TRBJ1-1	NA	TGTGCCAGCAGGGAGGAGGGGTCAGCTTTCTTT	CASREEGSAFF
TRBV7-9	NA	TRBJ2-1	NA	TGTGCCAGCACCCGGGGCGGCGACAATGAGCAGTTCTTC	CASTRGGDNEQFF
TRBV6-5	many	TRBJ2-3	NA	TGTGCCAGCAGTTTCGTAGATACGCAGTATTTT	CASSFVDTQYF
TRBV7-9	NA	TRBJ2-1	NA	TGTGCCAGCAGCCAACACCTCGGGAACTTTTACAATGAGCAGTTCTTC	CASSQHLGNFYNEQFF
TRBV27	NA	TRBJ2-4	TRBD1	TGTGCCAGCAGTTCGACGACAGGGGGCCCTTACAAAAACATTCAGTACTTC	CASSSTTGGPYKNIQYF
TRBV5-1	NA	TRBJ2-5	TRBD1	TGCGCCAGCAGCTTGGACAGGGGGGCGATAGGAACCCAGTACTTC	CASSLDRGAIGTQYF
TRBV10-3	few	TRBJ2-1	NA	TGTGCCATCAGTGGGTCGGGGTCCTACAATGAGCAGTTCTTC	CAISGSGSYNEQFF
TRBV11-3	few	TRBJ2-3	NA	TGTGCCAGCAGATCATTGCGGGGAAGGACCACAGATACGCAGTATTTT	CASRSLRGRTTDTQYF
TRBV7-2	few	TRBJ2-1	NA	TGTGCCAGCAGCTCGGATTCGTCTCGGGAGCAGTTCTTC	CASSSDSSREQFF
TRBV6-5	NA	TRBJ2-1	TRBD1	TGTGCCAGCAGTTGGGACAGTAGCTCCTACAATGAGCAGTTCTTC	CASSWDSSSYNEQFF
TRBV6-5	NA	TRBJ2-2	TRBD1	TGTGCCAGCATGACAGGGCAGAGCACCGGGGAGCTGTTTTTT	CASMTGQSTGELFF